The 28 T cell receptor beta chains given below trace back to one sample, sequenced in a study of OX40 agonist ivuxolimab in advanced cancers. Clones were read by immunoSEQ multiplex PCR, and TCRdb kept only the in-frame ones, dropping some. The table shows some 94,000 clones, with roughly 89% occurring only once. The sample was CD4+ or CD8+ T cells sorted from blood, taken in a trial of the OX40 agonist ivuxolimab. Receptor source: an adult with an advanced solid tumor such as melanoma, head and neck, liver or kidney cancer.

This sequence joins TRBV27 and TRBJ2-4, with TRBD1 as a possible D gene (6 bases). The CDR3 loop spans 17 amino acids. The ends were cut back, 6 bases at V and 1 base at J, with 19 bases in the middle. Germline lookup yields CDR1 MNHEY and CDR2 SMNVEV (reference sequence). CDR3 DNA: TGTGCCAGCAGCTCCTGGTCAGGGGTGGGGGCCAAAAACATTCAGTACTTC. Translated, it gives CASSSWSGVGAKNIQYF.

The chain uses TRBV10-1 and TRBJ2-1, with 11 bases matching TRBD1. Germline CDR1 reads WNHNN; CDR2 reads SYGVQD (reference sequence). This CDR3 region has 15 residues. Losses at the gene ends were 6 bases for V and 8 bases for J; bases not matched to a gene: 9. The CDR3 protein is CASRDRGRIWHEQFF. CDR3 DNA: TGCGCCAGCAGGGACAGGGGGCGGATATGGCATGAGCAGTTCTTC.

The gene calls are TRBV21-1 and TRBJ1-4. TRBV21-1 is designated a pseudogene. The CDR3 has 19 amino acids. DNA for the CDR3: TGTGCCAGCAGCAAAGGGTATACGGAAGCGGGGGCGACTAATGAAAAACTGTTTTTT. Residues: CASSKGYTEAGATNEKLFF.

This clone is a singleton in its sample. V usage is TRBV7-3 and J usage is TRBJ1-1; D perhaps matches TRBD1 (5 bases). Trimming cost V 5 bases and J 1 base, with 8 bases left between them. Germline assignment: CDR1 SGHTA and CDR2 FQGTGA. There are 13 residues in the CDR3. The CDR3 sequence is CASSQDRNTEAFF. The CDR3 nucleotides read TGTGCCAGCAGCCAAGACAGGAACACTGAAGCTTTCTTT.

The genes are TRBV7-8 and TRBJ2-3, with 12 bases lining up with TRBD2. Germline V gene lookup returns CDR1 SGHVS and CDR2 FQNEAQ. This CDR3 has 16 amino acids. Unmatched junction bases numbered 11, after V lost 3 bases and J lost 10 bases. In DNA form, the CDR3 reads TGTGCCAGCAGCTTTAACCCCCCCCTAGCGGGAGGGCCGCAGTATTTT. As protein: CASSFNPPLAGGPQYF.

The genes are TRBV7-2 and TRBJ1-6, with D perhaps TRBD1 (6 bases). The CDR3 totals 16 residues. Trimming removed 4 bases from V and 14 bases from J, with 24 bases in between. From germline, CDR1 is SGHTA and CDR2 FQGNSA. The CDR3 loop is CASSSREGGPYQTLHF. The CDR3 DNA is TGTGCCAGCAGCTCGCGGGAGGGGGGCCCCTATCAAACCCTCCACTTT.

The V and J genes are TRBV19 and TRBJ2-3, with D unclear. The V end lost 4 bases, the J end lost 4 bases, and 6 bases lay between the germline ends. This CDR3 comprises 12 residues. CDR1 is LNHDA and CDR2 is SQIVND in the germline V gene (reference sequence). In DNA form, the CDR3 reads TGTGCCAGTAGTACCCGGGCAGATACGCAGTATTTT. It is translated as CASSTRADTQYF.

This chain links TRBV11-3 with TRBJ2-7; a weak D match, TRBD2 (6 bases). The CDR3 totals 14 residues. Germline V gene data show CDR1 as SGHNT and CDR2 as YENEEA. Deletions cut 1 base from V and 6 bases from J, with 13 bases between. The CDR3 DNA sequence: TGTGCCAGCAGCTTAGGACGGGAGTCCCTCGAGCAGTACTTC. It is translated as CASSLGRESLEQYF. The complete variable domain, with remaining parts taken from reference TRBV11-3 and TRBJ2-7, reads EAGVVQSPRYKIIEKKQPVAFWCNPISGHNTLYWYLQNLGQGPELLIRYENEEAVDDSQLPKDRFSAERLKGVDSTLKIQPAELGDSAVYLCASSLGRESLEQYFGPGTRLTVT.

The chain employs TRBV6-5 and TRBJ2-7; D uncertain. The CDR3 has 15 residues. Trimming took off 2 bases at V and 7 bases at J, with 18 bases between the two ends. In germline, CDR1 is MNHEY, CDR2 SVGAGI. The CDR3 nucleotides read TGTGCCAGCAGTTACGTGGCTGGTACGGGTAGGGAGCAGTACTTC. This translates into CASSYVAGTGREQYF.

The CDR3 reads CASSLLEGYLFF. Written as DNA, the CDR3 is TGTGCCAGCAGCTTACTTGAAGGGTATTTGTTCTTC. The rearrangement links TRBV11-3 to TRBJ2-1, with unresolved D. This CDR3 has 12 amino acids. The V gene lost 2 bases and the J gene lost 15 bases, with 14 bases spanning the gap. Germline CDR1 reads SGHNT; CDR2 reads YENEEA. Full variable domain (rest looked up from reference TRBV11-3 and TRBJ2-1): EAGVVQSPRYKIIEKKQPVAFWCNPISGHNTLYWYLQNLGQGPELLIRYENEEAVDDSQLPKDRFSAERLKGVDSTLKIQPAELGDSAVYLCASSLLEGYLFFGPGTRLTVL.

V gene TRBV5-6 combines with J gene TRBJ2-3; TRBD2 agrees at 13 bases. CDR3 size: 16 residues. Germline values: CDR1 SGHDT, CDR2 YYEEEE. V shed 4 bases, J shed 4 bases, and the junction held 6 bases outside the gene matches. The CDR3 DNA follows: TGTGCCAGCAGCCGAAAAGGACTAGCGGGGGCAGATACGCAGTATTTT. Amino acids: CASSRKGLAGADTQYF.

Here the CDR3 reads CASSPGRGLNTEAFF. The CDR3 bases are TGTGCCAGCAGCCCTGGGCGGGGCTTGAACACTGAAGCTTTCTTT. The chain employs TRBV5-8 and TRBJ1-1, with a weak D call TRBD1 (5 bases). Germline-derived CDR1 and CDR2 are SGHTS and YDEGEE. The CDR3 runs 15 residues. The V end was cut by 4 bases, the J end by 0 bases, with 13 bases between.

V is TRBV4-1 and J is TRBJ1-4; the D gene is possibly TRBD1 (6 bases). This CDR3 has 15 amino acids. V was pared by 4 bases and J by 7 bases, with 16 bases between. Germline CDR1 is MGHRA and CDR2 is YSYEKL. CDR3 residues: CASSRETGLGEKLFF. CDR3 bases: TGCGCCAGCAGCCGCGAGACAGGATTGGGTGAAAAACTGTTTTTT.

This sequence joins TRBV6-6 and TRBJ1-1; the match to TRBD1 covers 7 bases. With V trimmed by 6 bases and J by 7 bases, 8 bases remained unmatched. This CDR3 has 13 amino acids. The germline gives CDR1 MNHNY, CDR2 SVGAGI (reference sequence). This CDR3 is CASRLPQGVEAFF. The CDR3 DNA reads as TGTGCCAGCAGATTGCCCCAGGGGGTTGAAGCTTTCTTT.

V usage is TRBV4-2 and J usage is TRBJ1-1; TRBD1 agrees at 8 bases. Germline V gene lookup returns CDR1 LGHNA and CDR2 YNFKEQ. J was trimmed by 0 bases and V by 5 bases; bases with no gene match: 11. The CDR3 totals 17 residues. CDR3 loop: CASSGQGSRIMNTEAFF. CDR3 nucleotides: TGTGCCAGCAGCGGACAGGGATCGAGGATTATGAACACTGAAGCTTTCTTT.

In its sample, this clone was seen once. The chain has TRBV6-6 and TRBJ2-7; D unresolved. This CDR3 has 14 amino acids. The germline V and J ends were trimmed by 4 bases and 0 bases, with 10 bases remaining between them. CDR1 MNHNY and CDR2 SVGAGI come from the germline V gene (reference sequence). CDR3 sequence reads: CASSSSRSSYEQYF. In nucleotides, the CDR3 is TGTGCCAGCAGTTCAAGCAGGAGCTCCTACGAGCAGTACTTC.

The chain combines TRBV28 with TRBJ1-5; D is possibly TRBD1 (5 bases). CDR1 is MDHEN and CDR2 is SYDVKM in the germline V gene. The CDR3 runs 13 residues. Trimming took off 11 bases at V and 10 bases at J, with 21 bases between the two ends. For the CDR3, the DNA is TGTGCCCTCCAAGACAGACTATTTGACCCCCAGCATTTT. It encodes CALQDRLFDPQHF. Full variable domain (rest looked up from reference TRBV28 and TRBJ1-5): DVKVTQSSRYLVKRTGEKVFLECVQDMDHENMFWYRQDPGLGLRLIYFSYDVKMKEKGDIPEGYSVSREKKERFSLILESASTNQTSMYLCALQDRLFDPQHFGDGTRLSIL.

As to this clone: Other nucleotide sequences in the sample specify the same CDR3. This chain uses TRBV7-3 with TRBJ2-5; 7 bases agree with TRBD2. The junction had 2 bases not matched to a gene; V was cut back by 3 bases and J by 4 bases. The CDR3 is 13 residues long. The germline V gene encodes CDR1 SGHTA and CDR2 FQGTGA. The chain's CDR3 is CASSFTGGETQYF. In nucleotides, the CDR3 is TGTGCCAGCAGCTTTACGGGGGGAGAGACCCAGTACTTC.

The chain carries TRBV28 and TRBJ2-1; no definite D call. The V and J ends lost 3 bases and 10 bases respectively, with 19 bases between them. CDR3 length: 15 residues. The V gene's germline CDR1 is MDHEN and CDR2 SYDVKM. CDR3 amino acids: CASSFISNGPVEQFF. CDR3 nucleotides: TGTGCCAGCAGTTTTATTAGTAATGGGCCGGTGGAGCAGTTCTTC.

V and J are TRBV11-2 and TRBJ2-4; TRBD2 is a possible D gene (6 bases). Trimming cost V 4 bases and J 0 bases, with 13 bases left between them. The CDR3 totals 16 residues. Germline lookup yields CDR1 SGHAT and CDR2 FQNNGV. CDR3 in amino acids: CASSSGTPLAKNIQYF. The CDR3 DNA sequence: TGTGCCAGCAGCTCCGGGACTCCCCTAGCCAAAAACATTCAGTACTTC.

This chain joins TRBV5-1 and TRBJ2-5, with D unresolved. Looked up from germline, CDR1 is SGHRS and CDR2 is YFSETQ. The germline V and J ends were trimmed by 1 base and 4 bases, with 11 bases remaining between them. The CDR3 spans 14 residues. The CDR3 region is CASSLWGTLETQYF. The CDR3 nucleotides read TGCGCCAGCAGCTTGTGGGGAACCTTAGAGACCCAGTACTTC. Supplemented by reference TRBV5-1 and TRBJ2-5, the full variable domain reads KAGVTQTPRYLIKTRGQQVTLSCSPISGHRSVSWYQQTPGQGLQFLFEYFSETQRNKGNFPGRFSGRQFSNSRSEMNVSTLELGDSALYLCASSLWGTLETQYFGPGTRLLVL.

The CDR3 reads CASSRSIAGANTGELFF. The CDR3 nucleotides are TGCGCCAGCAGCCGATCTATAGCGGGGGCGAACACCGGGGAGCTGTTTTTT. The chain couples TRBV4-1 to TRBJ2-2; 9 bases are a match to TRBD2. There are 17 residues in the CDR3. The V gene end was trimmed by 4 bases and the J gene end by 0 bases; junction bases not matched to a gene: 6. Germline CDR1 reads MGHRA; CDR2 reads YSYEKL.

The genes are TRBV6-5 and TRBJ2-1, with 9 bases identical to TRBD2. The CDR3 runs to 14 residues. From germline, CDR1 is MNHEY and CDR2 SVGAGI. Losses at the gene ends were 4 bases for V and 12 bases for J; bases not matched to a gene: 10. The CDR3 DNA sequence: TGTGCCAGCAGTTGGGCTAGCGGGATCAGTGGGCAGTTCTTC. Its protein is CASSWASGISGQFF.

The table lists this clone with a count of one. This sequence joins TRBV4-2 and TRBJ2-2, with TRBD2 identical over 8 bases. V lost 1 base, J lost 7 bases, and 2 bases stayed unmatched. The CDR3 extends over 14 amino acids. CDR1 and CDR2 (germline): LGHNA, YNFKEQ. The CDR3 loop reads CASSQGAGDGELFF. The CDR3 coding sequence is TGTGCCAGCAGCCAAGGAGCGGGAGACGGGGAGCTGTTTTTT.

A single count supports this clone. J is TRBJ1-2 and V is TRBV6-6, with 10 bases fitting TRBD1. With V trimmed by 7 bases and J by 4 bases, 12 bases remained unmatched. The CDR3 extends over 16 amino acids. CDR1 is MNHNY, CDR2 SVGAGI, per germline (reference sequence). CDR3 coding DNA: TGTGCCAGCACCCTGGCCCGACAGGGGGCCTTCTATGGCTACACCTTC. Its protein is CASTLARQGAFYGYTF.

V gene TRBV5-4 combines with J gene TRBJ1-1, with D possibly being TRBD1 (5 bases). V was cut by 4 bases and J by 1 base, with 14 bases left in between. The CDR3 contains 15 residues. Germline-derived CDR1 and CDR2 are SGHNT and YYREEE (reference sequence). DNA for the CDR3: TGTGCCAGCAGCCAAGATCAGGGAACGAACACTGAAGCTTTCTTT. Its translation is CASSQDQGTNTEAFF.

The chain combines TRBV19 with TRBJ1-5, with 9 bases matching TRBD1. The germline V gene has CDR1 LNHDA and CDR2 SQIVND (reference sequence). Unmatched junction bases numbered 7, after V lost 5 bases and J lost 14 bases. The CDR3 extends over 12 amino acids. This chain's CDR3 is CASSSNRDREHF. The DNA of the CDR3 is TGTGCCAGTAGTTCCAATCGGGACAGGGAGCATTTT. Full variable domain (rest looked up from reference TRBV19 and TRBJ1-5): DGGITQSPKYLFRKEGQNVTLSCEQNLNHDAMYWYRQDPGQGLRLIYYSQIVNDFQKGDIAEGYSVSREKKESFPLTVTSAQKNPTAFYLCASSSNRDREHFGDGTRLSIL.

This clone was counted a few times. A junction end diverges from the germline sequence, so it may reflect a read error. The chain has TRBV7-9 and TRBJ2-1; 11 bases are shared with TRBD1. Per the germline V gene, CDR1 is SEHNR and CDR2 is FQNEAQ (reference sequence). The CDR3 runs to 11 residues. The CDR3 is CASSSGQGAIF. CDR3 coding DNA: TGTGCCAGCAGCTCTGGACAGGGGGCAATCTTC.